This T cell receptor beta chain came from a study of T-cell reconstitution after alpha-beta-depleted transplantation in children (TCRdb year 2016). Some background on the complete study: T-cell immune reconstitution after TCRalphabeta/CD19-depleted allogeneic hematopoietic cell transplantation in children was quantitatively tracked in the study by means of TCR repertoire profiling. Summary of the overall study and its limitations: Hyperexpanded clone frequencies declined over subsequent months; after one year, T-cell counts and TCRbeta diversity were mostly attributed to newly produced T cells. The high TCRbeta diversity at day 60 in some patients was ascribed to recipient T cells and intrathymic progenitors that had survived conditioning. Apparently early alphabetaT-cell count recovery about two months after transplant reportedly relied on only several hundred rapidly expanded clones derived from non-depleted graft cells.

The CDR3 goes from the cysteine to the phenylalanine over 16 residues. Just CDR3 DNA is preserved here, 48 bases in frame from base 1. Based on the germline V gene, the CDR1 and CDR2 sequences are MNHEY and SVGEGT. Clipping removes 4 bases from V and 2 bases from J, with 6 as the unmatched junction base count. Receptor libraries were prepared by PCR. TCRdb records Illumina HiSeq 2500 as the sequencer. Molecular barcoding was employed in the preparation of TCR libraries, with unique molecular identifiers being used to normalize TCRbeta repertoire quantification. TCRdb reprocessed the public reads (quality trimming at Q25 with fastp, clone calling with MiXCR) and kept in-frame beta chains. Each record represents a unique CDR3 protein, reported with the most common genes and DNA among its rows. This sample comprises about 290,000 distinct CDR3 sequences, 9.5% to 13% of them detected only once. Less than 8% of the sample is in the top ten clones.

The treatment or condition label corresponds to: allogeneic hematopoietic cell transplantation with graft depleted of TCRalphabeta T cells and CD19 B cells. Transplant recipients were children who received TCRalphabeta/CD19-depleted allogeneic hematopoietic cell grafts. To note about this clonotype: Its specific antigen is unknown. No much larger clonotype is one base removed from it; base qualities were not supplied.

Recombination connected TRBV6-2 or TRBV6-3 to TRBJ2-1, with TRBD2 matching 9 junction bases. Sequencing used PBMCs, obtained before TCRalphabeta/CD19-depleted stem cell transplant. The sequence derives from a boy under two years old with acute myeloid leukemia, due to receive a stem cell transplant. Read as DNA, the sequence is TGTGCCAGCAGTTCCCCTAGCGGGACCCCCTACAATGAGCAGTTCTTC. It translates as CASSSPSGTPYNEQFF.